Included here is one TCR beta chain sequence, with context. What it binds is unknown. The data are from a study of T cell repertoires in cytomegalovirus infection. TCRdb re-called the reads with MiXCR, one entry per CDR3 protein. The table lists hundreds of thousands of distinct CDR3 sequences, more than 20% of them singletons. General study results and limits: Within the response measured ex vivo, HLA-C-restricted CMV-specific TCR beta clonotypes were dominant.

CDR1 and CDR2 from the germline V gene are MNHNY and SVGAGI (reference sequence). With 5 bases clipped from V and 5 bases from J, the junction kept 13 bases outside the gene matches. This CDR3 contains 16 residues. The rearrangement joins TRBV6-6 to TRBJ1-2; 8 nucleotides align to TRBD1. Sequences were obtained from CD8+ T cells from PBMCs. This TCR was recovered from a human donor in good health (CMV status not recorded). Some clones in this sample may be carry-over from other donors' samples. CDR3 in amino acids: CASSPRSGQGAYGYTF. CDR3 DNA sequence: TGTGCCAGCAGTCCCAGGAGTGGGCAGGGGGCTTATGGCTACACCTTC.